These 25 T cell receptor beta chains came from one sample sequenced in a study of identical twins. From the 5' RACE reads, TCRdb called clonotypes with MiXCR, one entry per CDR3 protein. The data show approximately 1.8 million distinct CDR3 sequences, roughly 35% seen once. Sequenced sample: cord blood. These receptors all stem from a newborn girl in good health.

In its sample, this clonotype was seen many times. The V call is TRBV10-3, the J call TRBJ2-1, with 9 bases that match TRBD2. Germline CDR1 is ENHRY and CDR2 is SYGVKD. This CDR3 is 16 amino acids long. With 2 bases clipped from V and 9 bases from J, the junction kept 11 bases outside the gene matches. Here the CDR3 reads CAISEPASGTPREQFF. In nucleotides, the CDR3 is TGTGCCATCAGTGAGCCGGCTAGCGGGACCCCGCGTGAGCAGTTCTTC.

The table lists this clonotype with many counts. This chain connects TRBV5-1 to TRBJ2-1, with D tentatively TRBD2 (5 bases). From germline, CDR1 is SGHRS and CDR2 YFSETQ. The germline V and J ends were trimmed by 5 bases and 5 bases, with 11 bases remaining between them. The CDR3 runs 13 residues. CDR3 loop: CASSVGRDNEQFF. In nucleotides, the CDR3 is TGCGCCAGCAGTGTGGGGAGAGACAATGAGCAGTTCTTC.

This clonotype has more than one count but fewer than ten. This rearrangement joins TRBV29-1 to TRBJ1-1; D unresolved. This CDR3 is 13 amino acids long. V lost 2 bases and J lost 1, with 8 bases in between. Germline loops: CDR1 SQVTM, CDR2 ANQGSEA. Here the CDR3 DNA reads TGCAGCGTTGAAATCCAGGAGAACACTGAAGCTTTCTTT. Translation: CSVEIQENTEAFF. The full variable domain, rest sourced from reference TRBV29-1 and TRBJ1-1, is SAVISQKPSRDICQRGTSLTIQCQVDSQVTMMFWYRQQPGQSLTLIATANQGSEATYESGFVIDKFPISRPNLTFSTLTVSNMSPEDSSIYLCSVEIQENTEAFFGQGTRLTVV.

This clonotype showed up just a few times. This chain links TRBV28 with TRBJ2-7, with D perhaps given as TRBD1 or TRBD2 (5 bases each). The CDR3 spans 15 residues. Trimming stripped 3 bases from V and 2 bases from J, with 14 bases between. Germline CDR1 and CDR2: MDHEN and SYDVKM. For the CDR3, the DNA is TGTGCCAGCAGTTTCCTCGCAGGGAGTGCCTACGAGCAGTACTTC. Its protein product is CASSFLAGSAYEQYF.

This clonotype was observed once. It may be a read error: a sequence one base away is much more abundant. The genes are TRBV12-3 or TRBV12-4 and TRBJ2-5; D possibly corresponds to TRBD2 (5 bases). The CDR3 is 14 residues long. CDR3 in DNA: TGTGTCAGCAGTTTAGCGCTCACAGAAGAGACCCAGTACTTC. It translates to CVSSLALTEETQYF.

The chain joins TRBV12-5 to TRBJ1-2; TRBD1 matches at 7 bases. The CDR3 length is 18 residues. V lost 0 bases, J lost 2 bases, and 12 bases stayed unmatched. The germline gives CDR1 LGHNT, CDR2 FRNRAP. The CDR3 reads CASGLVRDPTGANYGYTF. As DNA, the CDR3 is TGTGCTAGTGGTTTGGTACGCGACCCTACAGGGGCCAACTATGGCTACACCTTC.

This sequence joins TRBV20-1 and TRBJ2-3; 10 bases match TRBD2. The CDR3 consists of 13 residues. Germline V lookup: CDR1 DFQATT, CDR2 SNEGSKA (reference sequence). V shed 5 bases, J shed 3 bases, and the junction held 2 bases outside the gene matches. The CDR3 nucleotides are TGCAGTGCTGAGGGACTAGCGACAGATACGCAGTATTTT. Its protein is CSAEGLATDTQYF.

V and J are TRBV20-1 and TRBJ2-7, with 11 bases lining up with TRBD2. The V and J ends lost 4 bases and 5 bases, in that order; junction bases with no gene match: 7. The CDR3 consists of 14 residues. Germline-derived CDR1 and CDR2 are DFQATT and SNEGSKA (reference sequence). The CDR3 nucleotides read TGCAGTGCTACAACTAGCGGGAGAGGCGACGAGCAGTACTTC. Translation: CSATTSGRGDEQYF.

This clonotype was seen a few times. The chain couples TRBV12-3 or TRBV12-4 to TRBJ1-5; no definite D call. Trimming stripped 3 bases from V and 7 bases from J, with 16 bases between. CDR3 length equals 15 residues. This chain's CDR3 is CASSFLSGTGQPQHF. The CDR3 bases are TGTGCCAGCAGTTTTCTGTCAGGAACCGGACAGCCCCAGCATTTT.

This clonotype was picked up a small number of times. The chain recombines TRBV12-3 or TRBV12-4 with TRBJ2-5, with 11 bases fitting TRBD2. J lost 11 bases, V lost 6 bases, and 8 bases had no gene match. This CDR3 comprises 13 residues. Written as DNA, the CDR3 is TGTGCCAGCAGGACTAGCGGGGCGAATGAGCAGTACTTC. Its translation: CASRTSGANEQYF.

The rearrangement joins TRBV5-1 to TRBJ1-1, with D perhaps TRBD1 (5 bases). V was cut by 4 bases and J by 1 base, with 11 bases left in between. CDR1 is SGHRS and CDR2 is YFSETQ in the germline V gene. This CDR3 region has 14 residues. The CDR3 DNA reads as TGCGCCAGCAGCGAACAGGTCCCGAACACTGAAGCTTTCTTT. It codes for CASSEQVPNTEAFF.

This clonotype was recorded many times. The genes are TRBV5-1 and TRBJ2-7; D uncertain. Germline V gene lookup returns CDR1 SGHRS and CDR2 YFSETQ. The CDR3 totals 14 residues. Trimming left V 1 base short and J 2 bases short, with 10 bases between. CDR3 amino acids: CASSLIPAAYEQYF. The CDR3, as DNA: TGCGCCAGCAGCTTGATACCCGCCGCCTACGAGCAGTACTTC.

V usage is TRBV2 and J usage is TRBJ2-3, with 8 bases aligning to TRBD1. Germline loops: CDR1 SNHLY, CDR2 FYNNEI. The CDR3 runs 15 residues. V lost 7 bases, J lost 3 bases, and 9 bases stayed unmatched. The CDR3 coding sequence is TGTGCCAGCACCCCTGACAGGGGTGCAACAGATACGCAGTATTTT. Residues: CASTPDRGATDTQYF.

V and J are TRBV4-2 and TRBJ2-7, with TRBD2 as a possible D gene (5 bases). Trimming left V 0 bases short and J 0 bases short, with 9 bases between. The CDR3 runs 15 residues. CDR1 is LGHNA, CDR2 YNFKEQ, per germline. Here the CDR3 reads CASSQDGISSYEQYF. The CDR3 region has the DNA TGTGCCAGCAGCCAAGACGGGATTTCCTCCTACGAGCAGTACTTC.

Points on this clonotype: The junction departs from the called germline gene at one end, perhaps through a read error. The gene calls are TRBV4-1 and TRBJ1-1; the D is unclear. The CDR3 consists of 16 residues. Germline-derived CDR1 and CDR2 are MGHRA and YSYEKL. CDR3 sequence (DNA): TGCGCCAGCGGCCAAGACGTCACAGTGCGTTATACTGAAGCTTTCTTT. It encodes CASGQDVTVRYTEAFF.

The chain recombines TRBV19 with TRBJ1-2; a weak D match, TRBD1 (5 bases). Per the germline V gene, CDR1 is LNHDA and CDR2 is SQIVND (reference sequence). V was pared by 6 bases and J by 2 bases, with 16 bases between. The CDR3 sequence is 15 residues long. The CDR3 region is CASSRAKGANYGYTF. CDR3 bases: TGTGCCAGTAGCAGGGCGAAAGGGGCCAACTATGGCTACACCTTC.

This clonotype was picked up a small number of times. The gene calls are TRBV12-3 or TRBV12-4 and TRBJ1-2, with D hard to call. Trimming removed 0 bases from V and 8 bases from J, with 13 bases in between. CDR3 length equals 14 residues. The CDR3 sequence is CASSLAGHGGGYTF. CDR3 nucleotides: TGTGCCAGCAGTTTAGCAGGGCATGGAGGAGGCTACACCTTC.

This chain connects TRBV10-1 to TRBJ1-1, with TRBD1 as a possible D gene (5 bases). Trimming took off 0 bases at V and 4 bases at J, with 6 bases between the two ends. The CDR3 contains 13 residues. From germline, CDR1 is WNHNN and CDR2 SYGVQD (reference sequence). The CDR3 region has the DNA TGCGCCAGCAGTGAGTCCCAGGGCACTGAAGCTTTCTTT. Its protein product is CASSESQGTEAFF.

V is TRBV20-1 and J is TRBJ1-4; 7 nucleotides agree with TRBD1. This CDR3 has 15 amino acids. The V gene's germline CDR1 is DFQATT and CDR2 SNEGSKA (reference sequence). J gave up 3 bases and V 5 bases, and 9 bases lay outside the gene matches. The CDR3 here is CSAQTPTGSNEKLFF. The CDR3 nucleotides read TGCAGTGCTCAAACCCCGACAGGGTCTAATGAAAAACTGTTTTTT.

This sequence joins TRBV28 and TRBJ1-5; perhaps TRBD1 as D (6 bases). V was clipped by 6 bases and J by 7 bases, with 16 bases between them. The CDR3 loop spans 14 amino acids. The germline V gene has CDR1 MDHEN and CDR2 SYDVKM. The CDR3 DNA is TGTGCCAGCAGCAATTACAGGGTTGGCCAGCCCCAGCATTTT. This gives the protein CASSNYRVGQPQHF.

CDR3 in amino acids: CASSAFRDRGSPLHF. The CDR3 nucleotides are TGCGCCAGCAGCGCATTCCGGGACAGGGGTTCACCCCTCCACTTT. V gene TRBV5-1 combines with J gene TRBJ1-6, with 10 bases that match TRBD1. The CDR3 sequence is 15 residues long. Germline V gene data show CDR1 as SGHRS and CDR2 as YFSETQ. V lost 4 bases, J lost 9 bases, and 7 bases stayed unmatched.

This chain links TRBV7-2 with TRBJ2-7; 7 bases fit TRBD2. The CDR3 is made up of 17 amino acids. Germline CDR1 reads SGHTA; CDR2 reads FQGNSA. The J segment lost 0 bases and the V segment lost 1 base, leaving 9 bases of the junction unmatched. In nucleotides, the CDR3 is TGTGCCAGCAGCTTAGAGTGGGGGGGTTCCGACTCCTACGAGCAGTACTTC. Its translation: CASSLEWGGSDSYEQYF.

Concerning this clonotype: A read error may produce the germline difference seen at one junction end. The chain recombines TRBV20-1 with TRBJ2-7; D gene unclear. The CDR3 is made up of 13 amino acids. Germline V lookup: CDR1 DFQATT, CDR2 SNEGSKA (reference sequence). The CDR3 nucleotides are TGCAGTGCTAGAGGGCAGTTCCCCTACGAGCGGTACTTC. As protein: CSARGQFPYERYF.

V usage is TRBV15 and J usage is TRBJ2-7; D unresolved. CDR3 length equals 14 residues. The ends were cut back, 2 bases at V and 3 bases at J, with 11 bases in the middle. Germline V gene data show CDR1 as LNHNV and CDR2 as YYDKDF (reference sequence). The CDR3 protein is CATSRRLTHYEQYF. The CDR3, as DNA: TGTGCCACCAGCAGAAGATTGACCCACTACGAGCAGTACTTC.

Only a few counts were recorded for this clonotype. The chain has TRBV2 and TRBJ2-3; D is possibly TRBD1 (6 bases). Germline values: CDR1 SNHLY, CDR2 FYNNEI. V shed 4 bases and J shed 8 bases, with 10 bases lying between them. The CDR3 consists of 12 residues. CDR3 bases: TGTGCCAGCAGTGTTGAGGGGGTTACGCAGTATTTT. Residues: CASSVEGVTQYF.